This TCR beta chain was captured by sequencing in a study of blood T cells in healthy people across ages. The study's findings and limits: A greater number of naive CD4+ cells and higher diversity distinguished long-lived donors from aged donors.

A second PCR, run for roughly 7 to 11 cycles, used a sample-barcoded 5' primer plus a J-beta primer mix. Tagging of each cDNA molecule was performed by a template-switch adaptor with 12 random nucleotides. TCRdb reanalysed the 5' RACE reads using MiXCR and keeps one entry per CDR3 protein. The sample has 1.8 million or so distinct CDR3 sequences, about 39% seen once. Peripheral blood samples of around 9.5 milliliters were drawn from each donor. With regard to this clonotype: The antigen remains unidentified.

The CDR3 consists of 12 residues. Looked up from germline, CDR1 is MNHEY and CDR2 is SVGEGT. Between the trimmed V and J ends, which lost 7 bases and 3 bases, there was a span of 10 bases. This rearrangement joins TRBV6-2 or TRBV6-3 to TRBJ2-7, with D tentatively TRBD1 (5 bases). The sequencing input was blood. The clonotype originates from a human donor in good health. CDR3 sequence reads: CASNLRDYEQYF. The CDR3 DNA reads as TGTGCCAGCAACCTCAGGGACTACGAGCAGTACTTC.